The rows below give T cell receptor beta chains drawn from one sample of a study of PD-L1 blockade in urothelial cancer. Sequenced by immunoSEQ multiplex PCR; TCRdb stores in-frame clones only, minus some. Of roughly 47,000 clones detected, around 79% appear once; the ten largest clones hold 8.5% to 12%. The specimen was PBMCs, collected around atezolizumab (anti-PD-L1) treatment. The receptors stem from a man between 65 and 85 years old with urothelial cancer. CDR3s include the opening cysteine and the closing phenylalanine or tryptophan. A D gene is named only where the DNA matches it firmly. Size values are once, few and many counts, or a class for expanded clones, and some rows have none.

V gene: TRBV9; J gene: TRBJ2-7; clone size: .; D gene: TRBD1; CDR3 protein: CASSATGVREASYEQYF; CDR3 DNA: TGTGCCAGCAGCGCGACAGGGGTGAGGGAGGCCTCCTACGAGCAGTACTTC
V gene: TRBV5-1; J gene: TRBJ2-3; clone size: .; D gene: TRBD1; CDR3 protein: CASSTSGTGSTDTQYF; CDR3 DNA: TGCGCCAGCAGCACCTCAGGGACAGGGAGCACAGATACGCAGTATTTT
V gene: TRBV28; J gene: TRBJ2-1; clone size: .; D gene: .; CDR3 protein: CASRLEANSYNEQFF; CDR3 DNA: TGTGCCAGCAGACTAGAAGCGAACTCCTACAATGAGCAGTTCTTC
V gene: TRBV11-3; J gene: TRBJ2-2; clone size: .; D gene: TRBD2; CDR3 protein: CASSSQVLAGGRTGELFF; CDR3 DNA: TGTGCCAGCAGCTCACAGGTTCTAGCGGGAGGACGGACCGGGGAGCTGTTTTTT
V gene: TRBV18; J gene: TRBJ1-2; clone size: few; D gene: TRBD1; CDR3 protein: CASSPDREYGYTF; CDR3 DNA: TGTGCCAGCTCACCGGACAGGGAATACGGCTACACCTTC
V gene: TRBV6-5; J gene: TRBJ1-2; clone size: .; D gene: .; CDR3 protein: CATRPTGSGYTF; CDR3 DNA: TGTGCCACACGACCCACCGGGTCTGGCTACACCTTC
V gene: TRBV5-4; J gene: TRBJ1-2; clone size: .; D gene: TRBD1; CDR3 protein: CASSWPTGVSYGYTF; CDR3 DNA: TGTGCCAGCAGCTGGCCGACAGGGGTTTCCTATGGCTACACCTTC
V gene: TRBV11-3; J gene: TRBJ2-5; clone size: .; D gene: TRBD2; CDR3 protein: CASSLGTSGGGETQYF; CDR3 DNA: TGTGCCAGCAGCTTGGGGACTAGCGGGGGCGGGGAGACCCAGTACTTC
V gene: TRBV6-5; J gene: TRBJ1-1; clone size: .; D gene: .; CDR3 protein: CASSPWEGLNTEAFF; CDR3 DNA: TGTGCCAGCAGCCCGTGGGAGGGTTTGAACACTGAAGCTTTCTTT
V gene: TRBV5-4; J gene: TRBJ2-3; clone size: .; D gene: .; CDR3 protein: CASSLELSSTDTQYF; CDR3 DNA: TGTGCCAGCAGCTTGGAACTCTCGAGCACAGATACGCAGTATTTT
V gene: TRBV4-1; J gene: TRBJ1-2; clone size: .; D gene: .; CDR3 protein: CASSYREGYTF; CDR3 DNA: TGCGCCAGCAGCTACAGGGAAGGCTACACCTTC
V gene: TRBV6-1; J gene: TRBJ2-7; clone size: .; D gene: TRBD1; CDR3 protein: CASSVRTGNYEQYF; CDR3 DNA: TGTGCCAGCAGTGTAAGGACAGGGAACTACGAGCAGTACTTC
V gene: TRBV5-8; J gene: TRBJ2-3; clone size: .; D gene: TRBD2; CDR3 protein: CASSFGTSGSPDTQYF; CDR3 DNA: TGTGCCAGCAGCTTTGGGACTAGCGGGAGTCCAGATACGCAGTATTTT
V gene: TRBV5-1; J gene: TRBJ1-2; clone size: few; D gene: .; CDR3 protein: CASSWGGLPLTGGYGYTF; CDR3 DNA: TGCGCCAGCAGCTGGGGGGGCCTACCTCTGACAGGTGGTTATGGCTACACCTTC
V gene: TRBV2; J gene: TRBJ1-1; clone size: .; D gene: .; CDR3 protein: CASSDSGPGGTEAFF; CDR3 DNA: TGTGCCAGCAGTGATTCCGGGCCCGGAGGGACTGAAGCTTTCTTT
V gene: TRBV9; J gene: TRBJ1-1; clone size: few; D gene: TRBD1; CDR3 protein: CASSPGTGLREAFF; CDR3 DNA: TGTGCCAGCAGCCCAGGGACAGGGTTGAGGGAAGCTTTCTTT
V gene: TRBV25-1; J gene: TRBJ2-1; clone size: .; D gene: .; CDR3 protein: CASFLPSSNEQFF; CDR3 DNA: TGTGCCAGCTTCCTACCGTCGAGCAATGAGCAGTTCTTC
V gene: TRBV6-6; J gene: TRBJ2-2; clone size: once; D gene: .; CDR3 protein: CASRKPGLNTGELFF; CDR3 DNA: TGTGCCAGCAGGAAACCGGGACTCAACACCGGGGAGCTGTTTTTT
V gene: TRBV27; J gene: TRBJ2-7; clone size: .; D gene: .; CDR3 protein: CASSSRRGEQYF; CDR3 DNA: TGTGCCAGCAGTTCGCGGAGGGGAGAGCAGTACTTC
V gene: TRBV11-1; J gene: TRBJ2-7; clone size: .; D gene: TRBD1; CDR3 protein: CASSSGTGAYEQYF; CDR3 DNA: TGTGCCAGCAGCTCCGGGACAGGGGCATACGAGCAGTACTTC
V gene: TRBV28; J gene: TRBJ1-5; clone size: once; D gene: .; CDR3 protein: CASSQNQPQHF; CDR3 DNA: TGTGCCAGCAGTCAGAATCAGCCCCAGCATTTT
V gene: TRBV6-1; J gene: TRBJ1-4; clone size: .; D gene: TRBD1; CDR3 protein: CASNGQGAANEKLFF; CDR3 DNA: TGTGCCAGCAATGGACAGGGGGCAGCTAATGAAAAACTGTTTTTT
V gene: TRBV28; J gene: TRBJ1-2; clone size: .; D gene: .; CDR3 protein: CASSFSQYGYTF; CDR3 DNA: TGTGCCAGCAGTTTCTCTCAGTATGGCTACACCTTC
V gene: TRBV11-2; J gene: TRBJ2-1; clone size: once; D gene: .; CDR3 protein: CASSGTSFNEQFF; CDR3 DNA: TGTGCCAGCAGCGGGACTTCTTTCAATGAGCAGTTCTTC
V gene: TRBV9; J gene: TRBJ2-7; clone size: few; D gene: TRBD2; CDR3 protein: CASSLGLAGEHEQYF; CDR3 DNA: TGTGCCAGCAGCCTGGGACTAGCGGGAGAACACGAGCAGTACTTC